One T cell receptor (beta chain) is described in this entry. The target antigen is unknown. Germline V CDR1 and CDR2: ENHRY, SYGVKD. The CDR3 has 12 residues. Trimming left V 6 bases short and J 3 bases short, with 6 bases between. The data stem from a study of T cell repertoires in cytomegalovirus infection. Study information: Indications came from public TCR beta signatures; they pointed to CMV infection and to a matching HLA type.

Study-level points and caveats: CMV-specific HLA-C-restricted TCR beta clonotypes dominated the ex vivo response. Identification of carriers of CMV plus the relevant HLA was achieved through cumulative public TCR beta family frequency.

TCRdb called the reads again in MiXCR, with one record for every CDR3 protein. The sample has 150,000 to 200,000 distinct CDR3 sequences, 28% seen once. This receptor was taken from a human donor in good health (CMV status not recorded). Some clones in this sample may be carry-over from other donors' samples. Sample: PBMCs. This chain links TRBV10-3 with TRBJ1-3, with D uncertain. DNA for the CDR3: TGTGCCATCAGCCTCAATGGAAACACCATATATTTT. This sequence encodes CAISLNGNTIYF.